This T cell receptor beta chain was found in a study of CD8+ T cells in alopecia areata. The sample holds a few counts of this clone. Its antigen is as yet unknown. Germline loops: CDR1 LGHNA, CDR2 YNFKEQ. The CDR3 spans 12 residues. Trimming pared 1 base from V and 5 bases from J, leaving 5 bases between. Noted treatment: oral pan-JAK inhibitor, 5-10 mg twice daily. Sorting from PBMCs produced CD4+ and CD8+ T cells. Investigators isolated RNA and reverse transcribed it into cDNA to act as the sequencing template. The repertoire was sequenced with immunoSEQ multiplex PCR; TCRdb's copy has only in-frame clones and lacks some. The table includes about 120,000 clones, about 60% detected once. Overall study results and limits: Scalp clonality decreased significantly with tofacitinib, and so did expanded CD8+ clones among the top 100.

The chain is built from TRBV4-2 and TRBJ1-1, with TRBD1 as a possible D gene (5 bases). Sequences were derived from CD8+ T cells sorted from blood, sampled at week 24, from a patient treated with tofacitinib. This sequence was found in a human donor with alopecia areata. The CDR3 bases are TGTGCCAGCAGCCAAGCAGGGACTGAAGCTTTCTTT. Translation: CASSQAGTEAFF.